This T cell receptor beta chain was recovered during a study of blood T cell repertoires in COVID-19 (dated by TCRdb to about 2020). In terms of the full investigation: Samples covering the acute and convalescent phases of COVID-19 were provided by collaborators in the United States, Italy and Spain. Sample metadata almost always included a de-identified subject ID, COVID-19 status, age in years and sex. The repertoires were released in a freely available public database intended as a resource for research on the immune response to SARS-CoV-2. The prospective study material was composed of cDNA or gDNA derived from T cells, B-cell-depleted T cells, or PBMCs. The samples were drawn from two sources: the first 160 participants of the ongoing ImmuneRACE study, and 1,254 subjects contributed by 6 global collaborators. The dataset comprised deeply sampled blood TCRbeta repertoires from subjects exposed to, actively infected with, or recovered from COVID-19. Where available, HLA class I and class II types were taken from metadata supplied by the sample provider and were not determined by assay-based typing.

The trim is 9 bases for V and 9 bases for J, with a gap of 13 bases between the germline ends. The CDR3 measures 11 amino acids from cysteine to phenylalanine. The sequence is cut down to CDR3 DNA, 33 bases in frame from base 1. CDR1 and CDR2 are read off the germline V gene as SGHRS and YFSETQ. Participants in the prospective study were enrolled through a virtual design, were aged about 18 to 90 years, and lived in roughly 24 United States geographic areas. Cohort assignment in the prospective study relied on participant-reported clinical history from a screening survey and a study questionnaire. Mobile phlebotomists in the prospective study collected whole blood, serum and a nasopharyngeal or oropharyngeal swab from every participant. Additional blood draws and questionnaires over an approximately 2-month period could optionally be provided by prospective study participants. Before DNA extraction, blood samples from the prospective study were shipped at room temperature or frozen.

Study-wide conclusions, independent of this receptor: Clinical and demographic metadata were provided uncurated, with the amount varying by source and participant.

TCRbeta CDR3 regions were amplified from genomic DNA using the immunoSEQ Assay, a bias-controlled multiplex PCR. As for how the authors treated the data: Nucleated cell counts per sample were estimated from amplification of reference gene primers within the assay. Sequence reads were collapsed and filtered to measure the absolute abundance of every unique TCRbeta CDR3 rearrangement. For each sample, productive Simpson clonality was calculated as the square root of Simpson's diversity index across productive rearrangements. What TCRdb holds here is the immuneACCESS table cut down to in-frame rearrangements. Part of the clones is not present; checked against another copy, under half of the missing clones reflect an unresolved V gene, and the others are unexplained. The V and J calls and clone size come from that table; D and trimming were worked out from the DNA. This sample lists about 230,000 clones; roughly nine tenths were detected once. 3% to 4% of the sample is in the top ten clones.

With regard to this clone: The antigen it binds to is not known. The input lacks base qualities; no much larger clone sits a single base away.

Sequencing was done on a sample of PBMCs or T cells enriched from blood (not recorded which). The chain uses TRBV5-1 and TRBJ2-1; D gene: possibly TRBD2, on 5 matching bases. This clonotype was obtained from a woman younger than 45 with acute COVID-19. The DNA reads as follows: TGCGCCACCTCCATGGCGGGTGAGCAGTTCTTC. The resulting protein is CATSMAGEQFF.